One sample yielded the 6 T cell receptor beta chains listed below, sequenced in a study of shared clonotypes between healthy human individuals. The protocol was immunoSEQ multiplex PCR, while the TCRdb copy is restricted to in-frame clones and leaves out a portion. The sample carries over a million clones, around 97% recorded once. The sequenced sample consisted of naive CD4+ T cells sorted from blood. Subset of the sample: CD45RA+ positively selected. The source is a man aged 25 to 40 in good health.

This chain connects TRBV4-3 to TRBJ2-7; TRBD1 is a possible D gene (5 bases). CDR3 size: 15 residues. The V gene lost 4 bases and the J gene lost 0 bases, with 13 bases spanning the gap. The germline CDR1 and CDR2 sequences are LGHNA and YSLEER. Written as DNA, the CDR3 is TGCGCCAGCAGCCCGGACATAACTCACTCCTACGAGCAGTACTTC. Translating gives CASSPDITHSYEQYF.

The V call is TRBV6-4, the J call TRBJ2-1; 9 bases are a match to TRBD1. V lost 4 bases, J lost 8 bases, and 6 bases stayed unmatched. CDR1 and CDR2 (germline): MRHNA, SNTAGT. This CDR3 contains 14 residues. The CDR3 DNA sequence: TGTGCCAGCAGTGGGCAGGGACAGGGACATGAGCAGTTCTTC. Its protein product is CASSGQGQGHEQFF.

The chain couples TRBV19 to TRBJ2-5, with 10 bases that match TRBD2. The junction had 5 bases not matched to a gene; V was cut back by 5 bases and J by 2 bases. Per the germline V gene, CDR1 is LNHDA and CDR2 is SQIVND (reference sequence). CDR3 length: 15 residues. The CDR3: CASSPGLAVQETQYF. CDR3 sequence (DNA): TGTGCCAGTAGTCCAGGACTAGCGGTTCAAGAGACCCAGTACTTC.

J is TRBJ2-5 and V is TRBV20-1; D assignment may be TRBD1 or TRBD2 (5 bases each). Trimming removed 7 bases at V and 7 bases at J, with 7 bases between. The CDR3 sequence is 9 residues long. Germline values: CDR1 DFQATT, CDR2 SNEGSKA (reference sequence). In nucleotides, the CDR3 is TGCAGTGGGGGACGGACCCAGTACTTC. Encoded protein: CSGGRTQYF.

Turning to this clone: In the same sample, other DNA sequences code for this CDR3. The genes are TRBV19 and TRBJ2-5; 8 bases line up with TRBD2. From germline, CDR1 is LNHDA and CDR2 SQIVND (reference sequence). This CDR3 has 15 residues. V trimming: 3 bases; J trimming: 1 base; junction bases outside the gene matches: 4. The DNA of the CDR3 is TGTGCCAGTAGTATTCTAGCGGGCCCCCAAGAGACCCAGTACTTC. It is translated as CASSILAGPQETQYF.

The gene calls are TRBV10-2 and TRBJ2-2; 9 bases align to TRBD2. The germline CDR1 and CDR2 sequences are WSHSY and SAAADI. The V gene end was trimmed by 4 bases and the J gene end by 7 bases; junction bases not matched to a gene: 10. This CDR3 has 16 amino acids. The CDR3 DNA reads TGCGCCAGCAGTGTGGCTAGCGGGAAAGTCGGCGGGGAGCTGTTTTTT. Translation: CASSVASGKVGGELFF.